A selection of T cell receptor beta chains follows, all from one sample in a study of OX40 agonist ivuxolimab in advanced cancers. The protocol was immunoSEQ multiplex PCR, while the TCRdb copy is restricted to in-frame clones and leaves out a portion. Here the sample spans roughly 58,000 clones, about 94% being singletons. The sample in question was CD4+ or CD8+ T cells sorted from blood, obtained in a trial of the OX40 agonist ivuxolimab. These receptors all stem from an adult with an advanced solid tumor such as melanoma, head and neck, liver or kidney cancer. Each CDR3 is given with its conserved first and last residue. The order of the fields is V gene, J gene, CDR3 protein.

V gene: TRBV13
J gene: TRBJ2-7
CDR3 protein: CASSSPDFYEQYF

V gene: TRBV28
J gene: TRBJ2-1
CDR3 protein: CASSLGGTSGRIWYNEQFF

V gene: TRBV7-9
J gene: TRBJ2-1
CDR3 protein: CASSRSAQNNNEQFF

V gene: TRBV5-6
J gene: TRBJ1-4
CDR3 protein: CASKGRRNEKLFF

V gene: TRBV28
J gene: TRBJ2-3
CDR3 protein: CASSLREAKPKDTQYF

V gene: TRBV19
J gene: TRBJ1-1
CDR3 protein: CAVHQGGGTEAFF

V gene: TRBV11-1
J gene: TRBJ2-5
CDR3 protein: CASSPGGVESETQYF

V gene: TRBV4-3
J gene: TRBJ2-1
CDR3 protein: CASSQGLAGVNEQFF

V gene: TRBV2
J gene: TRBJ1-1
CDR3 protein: CASSELEGVGTEAFF

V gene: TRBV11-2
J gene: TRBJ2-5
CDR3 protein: CASSSPGGLAGGRETQYF

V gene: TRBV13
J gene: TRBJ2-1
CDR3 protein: CASSSLIATGAFRTLYNEQFF

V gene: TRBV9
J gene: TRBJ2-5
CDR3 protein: CASSTNREPLAGGPLETQYF

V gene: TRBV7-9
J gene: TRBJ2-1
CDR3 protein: CASRTGYNEQFF

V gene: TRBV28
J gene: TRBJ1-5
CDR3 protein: CASSLQGGYSNQPQHF

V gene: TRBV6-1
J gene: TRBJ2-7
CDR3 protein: CASSDVGDYYEQYF

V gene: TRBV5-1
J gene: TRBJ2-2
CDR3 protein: CASSPLQGFRPGELFF

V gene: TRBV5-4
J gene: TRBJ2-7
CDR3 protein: CASSLPGTLIYEQYF

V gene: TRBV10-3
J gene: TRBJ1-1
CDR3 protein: CAISEWSTEAFF

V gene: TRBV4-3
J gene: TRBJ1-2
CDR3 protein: CASSQEEGYGYTF

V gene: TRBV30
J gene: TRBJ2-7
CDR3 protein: CAWSSTGGRDEQYF

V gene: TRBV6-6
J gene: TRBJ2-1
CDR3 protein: CASSQGFLTEQFF

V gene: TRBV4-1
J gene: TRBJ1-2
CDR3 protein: CASSLGQSDYGYTF

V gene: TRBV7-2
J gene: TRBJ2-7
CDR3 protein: CASRTSGAEQYF

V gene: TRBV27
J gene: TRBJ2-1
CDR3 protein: CASSLSGTSLGNEQFF